This T cell receptor beta chain was found in a study of cytomegalovirus exposure and HLA in healthy donors. Study outcomes and limitations: Among TCR beta chains, those listed as cytomegalovirus-associated numbered some 170. TCR beta V- and J-gene trimming was later associated with a missense DCLRE1C variant.

As to this clone: Its antigen is currently unknown.

In the PCR, 60 Vbeta and 13 Jbeta primers were used. Using immunoSEQ multiplex PCR, the repertoire was profiled, and TCRdb retains in-frame clones only, with some absent. Among approximately 160,000 clones listed, around 86% were seen once. The CDR3 extends over 19 amino acids. The V gene end was trimmed by 0 bases and the J gene end by 0 bases; junction bases not matched to a gene: 13. Looked up from germline, CDR1 is SGDLS and CDR2 is YYNGEE. This receptor was obtained from a human donor in good health. The gene calls are TRBV9 and TRBJ1-2; 8 bases are a match to TRBD1. The specimen was PBMCs. The CDR3: CASSVASDRAIEANYGYTF. For the CDR3, the DNA is TGTGCCAGCAGCGTAGCGTCGGACAGGGCAATAGAAGCTAACTATGGCTACACCTTC.